This T cell receptor beta chain derives from a study of Graves' ophthalmopathy and Graves' hyperthyroidism. Notes on the study in general: Sensitivity of about 70% and specificity of around 72% were achieved by the model that predicted ophthalmopathy progression. Most expanded clonotypes in thyroid above 0.001 frequency also showed up in blood.

The germline CDR1 and CDR2 sequences are MDHEN and SYDVKM. The CDR3 contains 14 residues. Concerning this clonotype: What it binds is not known. Mismatch with germline at one junction end may stem from a read error.

Researchers took RNA transcripts and amplified TCR beta CDR3 regions from them. Amplification began with first-round RT-PCR using HTBI primers, then second-round multiplex PCR was performed. A single record per CDR3 protein comes from TCRdb applying MiXCR to the multiplex PCR reads. The data show approximately 480,000 distinct CDR3 sequences, approximately 15% seen once. The V gene is TRBV28, the J gene TRBJ2-5; D is undetermined. This clonotype was sampled from a woman aged 25 to 45 with Graves' ophthalmopathy. Input material: blood. The CDR3 nucleotides are TGTGCCAGCAGCCGTCGGTGGCACCAAGAGACCCACTACTTC. Its translation: CASSRRWHQETHYF.